One and the same sample provided the 15 T cell receptor beta chains below, sequenced in a study of blood T cell repertoires in COVID-19. Some clones are missing from TCRdb's copy, which holds only in-frame ones; the method was immunoSEQ multiplex PCR. The sample has roughly 100,000 clones; around 73% are singletons. The specimen sequenced was peripheral blood. These receptor sequences come from a man aged 60-69 years with active or convalescent COVID-19.

The chain employs TRBV10-3 and TRBJ2-7, with 8 bases that match TRBD2. The CDR3 runs 13 residues. Germline CDR1 and CDR2: ENHRY and SYGVKD. J gave up 2 bases and V 5 bases, and 2 bases lay outside the gene matches. CDR3 protein: CAISTGGAYEQYF. Written as DNA, the CDR3 is TGTGCCATCAGTACCGGGGGGGCCTACGAGCAGTACTTC.

The chain recombines TRBV2 with TRBJ1-1, with D hard to call. Germline-derived CDR1 and CDR2 are SNHLY and FYNNEI. V lost 3 bases to trimming and J lost 7 bases, with 15 bases between them. The CDR3 is 14 residues long. CDR3 loop: CASSDGNRENEAFF. The CDR3 bases are TGTGCCAGCAGTGATGGAAACAGAGAAAATGAAGCTTTCTTT.

The chain is built from TRBV28 and TRBJ1-2, with 7 bases aligning to TRBD1. Germline CDR1 reads MDHEN; CDR2 reads SYDVKM. J gave up 4 bases and V 3 bases, and 8 bases lay outside the gene matches. The CDR3 loop spans 15 amino acids. This chain's CDR3 is CASSFVGGQLYGYTF. CDR3 nucleotide sequence: TGTGCCAGCAGTTTTGTGGGGGGACAGCTCTATGGCTACACCTTC.

This clone was recorded only once. The chain carries TRBV19 and TRBJ1-1; no firm D call. The germline V and J ends were trimmed by 6 bases and 1 base, with 15 bases remaining between them. The germline V gene has CDR1 LNHDA and CDR2 SQIVND (reference sequence). This CDR3 has 15 amino acids. The CDR3 protein is CASSSIQDGNTEAFF. The CDR3 nucleotides are TGTGCCAGTAGCAGTATCCAGGATGGGAACACTGAAGCTTTCTTT. Together with reference TRBV19 and TRBJ1-1, the CDR3 gives the full variable domain: DGGITQSPKYLFRKEGQNVTLSCEQNLNHDAMYWYRQDPGQGLRLIYYSQIVNDFQKGDIAEGYSVSREKKESFPLTVTSAQKNPTAFYLCASSSIQDGNTEAFFGQGTRLTVV.

This rearrangement joins TRBV3-1 (or the pseudogene TRBV3-2) to TRBJ2-5; D gene ambiguous. Germline V gene data show CDR1 as LGHDT and CDR2 as YNNKEL (reference sequence). The V end was cut by 6 bases, the J end by 4 bases, with 12 bases between. The CDR3 spans 13 residues. The CDR3 sequence is CASRSDVGETQYF. The CDR3 DNA follows: TGTGCCAGCAGGAGCGATGTGGGAGAGACCCAGTACTTC.

This chain uses TRBV7-2 with TRBJ1-4, with 8 nucleotides matching TRBD1. The CDR3 spans 14 residues. The germline V gene encodes CDR1 SGHTA and CDR2 FQGNSA. V lost 6 bases, J lost 8 bases, and 8 bases stayed unmatched. The CDR3 spells CASRTGGGREKLFF. CDR3 nucleotides: TGTGCCAGCAGAACAGGGGGGGGACGGGAAAAACTGTTTTTT. The full variable domain, its missing parts supplied by reference TRBV7-2 and TRBJ1-4, is GAGVSQSPSNKVTEKGKDVELRCDPISGHTALYWYRQSLGQGLEFLIYFQGNSAPDKSGLPSDRFSAERTGGSVSTLTIQRTQQEDSAVYLCASRTGGGREKLFFGSGTQLSVL.

This clone was counted once. The V and J genes are TRBV14 and TRBJ2-3; TRBD2 aligns across 7 bases. The J segment lost 1 base and the V segment lost 5 bases, leaving 6 bases of the junction unmatched. In germline, CDR1 is SGHDN, CDR2 FVKESK. This CDR3 has 15 residues. The CDR3 DNA is TGTGCCAGCAGCTTACTAGCGTTGGGCACAGATACGCAGTATTTT. It is translated as CASSLLALGTDTQYF. Drawing the rest from reference TRBV14 and TRBJ2-3, the complete variable domain is EAGVTQFPSHSVIEKGQTVTLRCDPISGHDNLYWYRRVMGKEIKFLLHFVKESKQDESGMPNNRFLAERTGGTYSTLKVQPAELEDSGVYFCASSLLALGTDTQYFGPGTRLTVL.

The chain recombines TRBV3-1 (or the pseudogene TRBV3-2) with TRBJ2-1, with D perhaps matching TRBD1 (5 bases). The CDR3 totals 13 residues. Trimming cost V 6 bases and J 4 bases, with 10 bases left between them. Germline V gene lookup returns CDR1 LGHDT and CDR2 YNNKEL (reference sequence). CDR3: CASSRQLYNEQFF. CDR3 sequence (DNA): TGTGCCAGCAGTCGACAGTTGTACAATGAGCAGTTCTTC.

The V and J genes are TRBV11-2 and TRBJ1-1; D is possibly TRBD1 (5 bases). This CDR3 region has 15 residues. The ends were cut back, 6 bases at V and 3 bases at J, with 17 bases in the middle. The germline gives CDR1 SGHAT, CDR2 FQNNGV. CDR3 loop: CASSLRGVGDTEAFF. The CDR3, as DNA: TGTGCCAGCAGTCTCCGGGGGGTTGGGGACACTGAAGCTTTCTTT. Full variable domain (remainder filled in from reference TRBV11-2 and TRBJ1-1): EAGVAQSPRYKIIEKRQSVAFWCNPISGHATLYWYQQILGQGPKLLIQFQNNGVVDDSQLPKDRFSAERLKGVDSTLKIQPAKLEDSAVYLCASSLRGVGDTEAFFGQGTRLTVV.

The sample holds one count of this clone. The V gene is TRBV5-1, the J gene TRBJ2-1, with D tentatively TRBD1 (5 bases). CDR1 is SGHRS and CDR2 is YFSETQ in the germline V gene. The V gene lost 0 bases and the J gene lost 0 bases, with 10 bases spanning the gap. This CDR3 has 16 residues. CDR3 bases: TGCGCCAGCAGCTTGGTTGGGGCCAGCTCCTACAATGAGCAGTTCTTC. The encoded protein is CASSLVGASSYNEQFF.

The chain has TRBV6-5 and TRBJ1-2; unclear D gene. The germline V gene has CDR1 MNHEY and CDR2 SVGAGI. With 0 bases removed from V and 1 base from J, the gap between germline ends came to 12 bases. The CDR3 length is 16 residues. The CDR3 is CASSYSGGEVNYGYTF. The CDR3 nucleotides are TGTGCCAGCAGTTACTCGGGAGGCGAGGTTAACTATGGCTACACCTTC.

In DNA form, the CDR3 reads TGCAGTGCTAGTGAACACTACGAGCAGTACTTC. Its protein product is CSASEHYEQYF. This rearrangement joins TRBV20-1 to TRBJ2-7, with D hard to call. V dropped 3 bases and J dropped 3 bases, with 6 bases sitting between them. The CDR3 spans 11 residues. Germline V gene data show CDR1 as DFQATT and CDR2 as SNEGSKA (reference sequence).

This chain uses TRBV6-2 or TRBV6-3 with TRBJ2-1, with D tentatively TRBD2 (5 bases). Germline CDR1 and CDR2: MNHEY and SVGEGT. V lost 6 bases and J lost 2, with 17 bases in between. The CDR3 contains 16 residues. Here the CDR3 DNA reads TGTGCCAGCAGCCAGAGGTCTAGCCAGCCCTACAATGAGCAGTTCTTC. Translated: CASSQRSSQPYNEQFF.

The V gene is TRBV7-9, the J gene TRBJ1-4; D ambiguous. V was trimmed by 0 bases and J by 3 bases, leaving 11 bases between them. This CDR3 spans 16 amino acids. Germline V lookup: CDR1 SEHNR, CDR2 FQNEAQ (reference sequence). In nucleotides, the CDR3 is TGTGCCAGCAGCTTAGCGGGAGGGAGCTCTAATGAAAAACTGTTTTTT. Translating it yields CASSLAGGSSNEKLFF.

V and J are TRBV25-1 and TRBJ1-1; tentative D call: TRBD1 (5 bases). The CDR3 sequence is 15 residues long. CDR1 and CDR2 (germline): MGHDK, SYGVNS. V was trimmed by 1 base and J by 4 bases, leaving 13 bases between them. In DNA form, the CDR3 reads TGTGCCAGCAGTGAATCGTTGGGGGGGGTCACTGAAGCTTTCTTT. Residues: CASSESLGGVTEAFF.